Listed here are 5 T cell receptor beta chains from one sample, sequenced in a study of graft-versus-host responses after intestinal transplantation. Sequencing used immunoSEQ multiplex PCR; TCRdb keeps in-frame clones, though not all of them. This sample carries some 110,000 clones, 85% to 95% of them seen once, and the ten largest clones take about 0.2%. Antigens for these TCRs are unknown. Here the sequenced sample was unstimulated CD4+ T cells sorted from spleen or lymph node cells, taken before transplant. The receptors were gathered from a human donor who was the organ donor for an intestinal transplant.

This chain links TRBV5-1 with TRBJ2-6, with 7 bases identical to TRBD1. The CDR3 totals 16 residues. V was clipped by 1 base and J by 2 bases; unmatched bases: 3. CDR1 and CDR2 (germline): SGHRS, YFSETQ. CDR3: CASSLQQGAGANVLTF. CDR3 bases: TGCGCCAGCAGCTTGCAGCAGGGGGCTGGGGCCAACGTCCTGACTTTC.

In DNA form, the CDR3 reads TGTGCCAGTAGGACCGACACATTCTACGAGCAGTACTTC. Its protein product is CASRTDTFYEQYF. The chain uses TRBV19 and TRBJ2-7; D gene uncertain. V lost 6 bases and J 3 bases, leaving 12 bases between the germline ends. The CDR3 contains 13 residues. Germline V gene lookup returns CDR1 LNHDA and CDR2 SQIVND (reference sequence).

CDR3 residues: CASSLGLAGELFF. The CDR3 nucleotides read TGTGCCAGCAGCTTAGGACTAGCCGGGGAGCTGTTTTTT. The chain couples TRBV7-9 to TRBJ2-2; possible D gene TRBD2, 6 bases. CDR1 and CDR2 from the germline V gene are SEHNR and FQNEAQ (reference sequence). This CDR3 comprises 13 residues. V gave up 1 base and J gave up 6 bases, with 6 bases separating them.

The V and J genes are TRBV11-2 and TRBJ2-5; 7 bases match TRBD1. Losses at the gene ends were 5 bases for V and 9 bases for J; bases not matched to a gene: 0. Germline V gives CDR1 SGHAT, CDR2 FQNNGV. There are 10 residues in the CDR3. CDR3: CASSQGAQYF. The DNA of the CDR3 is TGTGCCAGCAGCCAGGGGGCCCAGTACTTC.

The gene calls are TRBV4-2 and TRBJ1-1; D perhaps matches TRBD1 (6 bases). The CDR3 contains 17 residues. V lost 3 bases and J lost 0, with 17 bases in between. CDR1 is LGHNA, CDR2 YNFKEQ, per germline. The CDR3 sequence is CASSQLTGKLLNTEAFF. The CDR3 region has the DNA TGTGCCAGCAGCCAGTTAACAGGGAAACTGTTGAACACTGAAGCTTTCTTT.